A single sample gave rise to the 29 T cell receptor beta chains below, sequenced in a study of post-analysis software for immune sequencing data. Study-level points and caveats: Four or five TRBV segments occurring more often in patients than controls included TRBV5-6, TRBV5-1 and TRBV20-1.

Unique molecular identifiers were carried by the TCR beta cDNA libraries. TCRdb re-called the PCR reads with MiXCR, one entry per CDR3 protein. In the table there are hundreds of thousands of distinct CDR3 sequences, under 70% of which are singletons. The antigens of these receptors remain unknown. The source material was blood. Source of these receptors: a girl aged 10 to 17 with multiple sclerosis.

The V and J genes are TRBV6-6 and TRBJ2-5, with D maybe TRBD2 (5 bases). TRBJ2-7 explains the end of the DNA better; the J call may be wrong. The germline V gene encodes CDR1 MNHNY and CDR2 SVGAGI (reference sequence). The CDR3 is 10 residues long. The CDR3, as DNA: TGTGCCAGCAGAGGGAGCGAGCAGTACTTC. Amino acid sequence: CASRGSEQYF.

This clonotype showed up just a few times. The chain couples TRBV20-1 to TRBJ2-7; D is uncertain. Germline loops: CDR1 DFQATT, CDR2 SNEGSKA (reference sequence). Trimming left V 3 bases short and J 6 bases short, with 18 bases between. The CDR3 runs 14 residues. The DNA for the CDR3 is TGCAGTGCTAGGATGGGTAGCTCGACGACCGAGCAGTACTTC. Encoded protein: CSARMGSSTTEQYF.

The J gene is TRBJ2-1, the V gene TRBV5-1; 9 positions agree with TRBD1. The V gene end was trimmed by 0 bases and the J gene end by 10 bases; junction bases not matched to a gene: 11. The CDR3 spans 16 residues. Germline values: CDR1 SGHRS, CDR2 YFSETQ. The CDR3 is CASSLGQGVRVVEQFF. In DNA form, the CDR3 reads TGCGCCAGCAGCTTGGGACAGGGGGTACGAGTTGTGGAGCAGTTCTTC.

Concerning this clonotype: One junction end disagrees with the germline gene, perhaps due to a read error. The chain couples TRBV20-1 to TRBJ2-7, with D possibly matching TRBD2 (5 bases). This CDR3 has 13 amino acids. The germline V gene has CDR1 DFQATT and CDR2 SNEGSKA (reference sequence). CDR3 DNA: TGCAGTACTAGAGCAAGGAGCTCCTACGAGCAGTACTTC. Its protein is CSTRARSSYEQYF.

This chain joins TRBV20-1 and TRBJ2-7, with unresolved D. In germline, CDR1 is DFQATT, CDR2 SNEGSKA (reference sequence). The CDR3 is 16 residues long. The germline V and J ends were trimmed by 5 bases and 0 bases, with 20 bases remaining between them. The CDR3 here is CSASEQPQSISYEQYF. CDR3 bases: TGCAGTGCTTCTGAGCAGCCTCAATCAATCTCCTACGAGCAGTACTTC.

In its sample, this clonotype was seen many times. The chain carries TRBV7-2 and TRBJ2-5, with 7 bases matching TRBD1. V shed 5 bases and J 5 bases; nucleotides not matched to a gene: 5. Germline V gives CDR1 SGHTA, CDR2 FQGNSA. This CDR3 region has 13 residues. The CDR3 here is CASSTGQRETQYF. The CDR3 DNA reads TGTGCCAGCAGCACGGGACAGCGGGAGACCCAGTACTTC.

The J gene is TRBJ1-2, the V gene TRBV12-3 or TRBV12-4; D not certain. This CDR3 contains 13 residues. Trimming left V 7 bases short and J 2 bases short, with 11 bases between. The CDR3 coding sequence is TGTGCCAGCACCACGGCTCTAAACTATGGCTACACCTTC. As protein: CASTTALNYGYTF.

The sample holds one count of this clonotype. The chain carries TRBV20-1 and TRBJ2-7, with TRBD2 as a possible D gene (5 bases). Germline V CDR1 and CDR2: DFQATT, SNEGSKA (reference sequence). Between the trimmed V and J ends, which lost 6 bases and 7 bases, there was a span of 13 bases. The CDR3 is made up of 11 amino acids. The CDR3 spells CSAQLVREQYF. In DNA, the CDR3 is TGCAGTGCGCAACTAGTACGGGAGCAGTACTTC.

The chain recombines TRBV5-5 with TRBJ2-5, with D unclear. V was cut by 3 bases and J by 2 bases, with 14 bases left in between. The germline CDR1 and CDR2 sequences are SGHKS and YYEKEE (reference sequence). The CDR3 has 15 residues. The CDR3 DNA reads as TGTGCCAGCAGCTCTGGGGTACAGATTCAAGAGACCCAGTACTTC. Encoded protein: CASSSGVQIQETQYF. Drawing the rest from reference TRBV5-5 and TRBJ2-5, the complete variable domain is DAGVTQSPTHLIKTRGQQVTLRCSPISGHKSVSWYQQVLGQGPQFIFQYYEKEERGRGNFPDRFSARQFPNYSSELNVNALLLGDSALYLCASSSGVQIQETQYFGPGTRLLVL.

The chain combines TRBV20-1 with TRBJ1-1, with 8 bases fitting TRBD1. V shed 0 bases, J shed 5 bases, and the junction held 11 bases outside the gene matches. This CDR3 spans 16 amino acids. Germline V CDR1 and CDR2: DFQATT, SNEGSKA (reference sequence). The CDR3 DNA is TGCAGTGCTAGAGACCCCCAGGGGGCGCGGGTAACTGAAGCTTTCTTT. It is translated as CSARDPQGARVTEAFF.

This clonotype was seen once. The CDR3 is CATGGLLAGAYEQYF. CDR3 nucleotide sequence: TGTGCCACGGGAGGGTTACTAGCGGGGGCCTACGAGCAGTACTTC. The rearrangement links TRBV6-5 to TRBJ2-7, with 11 bases that match TRBD2. After removal of 10 bases from V and 2 bases from J, the junction contained 10 bases not matched to a gene. There are 15 residues in the CDR3. Germline V gene sequence: CDR1 MNHEY, CDR2 SVGAGI.

The chain carries TRBV27 and TRBJ2-5; D perhaps matches TRBD1 (5 bases). The tail of the sequence fits TRBJ2-7 better, so the J call may be wrong. This CDR3 has 14 residues. CDR1 and CDR2 from the germline V gene are MNHEY and SMNVEV (reference sequence). This CDR3 is CASSFGAVYSEQYF. The CDR3 DNA is TGTGCCAGCAGCTTTGGGGCAGTTTACTCCGAGCAGTACTTC.

In DNA, the CDR3 is TGTGCCAGCAGTTTATCCCGCAGGGGAGGCTACACCTTC. It translates to CASSLSRRGGYTF. This chain links TRBV27 with TRBJ1-2; a possible D gene is TRBD1 (6 bases). Germline loops: CDR1 MNHEY, CDR2 SMNVEV (reference sequence). The length of the CDR3 is 13 residues. Trimming stripped 0 bases from V and 8 bases from J, with 10 bases between.

The V gene is TRBV12-3 or TRBV12-4, the J gene TRBJ1-1; 9 positions agree with TRBD1. V lost 5 bases to trimming and J lost 0 bases; unmatched junction nucleotides: 7. The CDR3 consists of 16 residues. CDR3 residues: CASSTADRGMNTEAFF. The CDR3 DNA follows: TGTGCCAGCAGTACTGCGGACAGGGGCATGAACACTGAAGCTTTCTTT.

This sequence joins TRBV29-1 and TRBJ2-1, with D uncertain. CDR3 length: 13 amino acids. Germline V gives CDR1 SQVTM, CDR2 ANQGSEA. V was trimmed by 5 bases and J by 12 bases, leaving 20 bases between them. CDR3 in DNA: TGCAGCGTTTGGTGGGTTACCCACCCTGGGCAGTTCTTC. Its protein product is CSVWWVTHPGQFF.

The chain joins TRBV7-2 to TRBJ2-7; tentative D call: TRBD2 (5 bases). This CDR3 is built from 14 residues. Trimming removed 3 bases at V and 0 bases at J, with 9 bases between. CDR1 and CDR2 (germline): SGHTA, FQGNSA. CDR3 nucleotide sequence: TGTGCCAGCAGCTTGTTACTAGTCTCCTACGAGCAGTACTTC. It yields the protein CASSLLLVSYEQYF. Drawing the rest from reference TRBV7-2 and TRBJ2-7, the complete variable domain is GAGVSQSPSNKVTEKGKDVELRCDPISGHTALYWYRQSLGQGLEFLIYFQGNSAPDKSGLPSDRFSAERTGGSVSTLTIQRTQQEDSAVYLCASSLLLVSYEQYFGPGTRLTVT.

This rearrangement joins TRBV12-3 or TRBV12-4 to TRBJ1-2; the D is unclear. This CDR3 is 13 amino acids long. The V gene lost 2 bases and the J gene lost 8 bases, with 12 bases spanning the gap. The CDR3 coding sequence is TGTGCCAGCAGTTTATCTGGGAATGGAGGCTACACCTTC. This gives the protein CASSLSGNGGYTF.

This clonotype was observed a single time. The chain has TRBV12-3 or TRBV12-4 and TRBJ2-7; 9 nucleotides line up with TRBD2. V lost 0 bases, J lost 0 bases, and 6 bases stayed unmatched. The CDR3 spans 17 residues. The CDR3 loop is CASSLALAGGSSYEQYF. Here the CDR3 DNA reads TGTGCCAGCAGTTTAGCACTAGCGGGTGGGAGCTCCTACGAGCAGTACTTC.

V gene TRBV9 combines with J gene TRBJ1-1, with a weak D call TRBD1 (6 bases). Looked up from germline, CDR1 is SGDLS and CDR2 is YYNGEE. The V end lost 0 bases, the J end lost 1 base, and 13 bases lay between the germline ends. This CDR3 comprises 16 residues. The CDR3 is CASSVGGAGRNTEAFF. CDR3 DNA: TGTGCCAGCAGCGTAGGGGGGGCAGGGAGGAACACTGAAGCTTTCTTT.

This chain links TRBV4-1 with TRBJ2-5; unclear D gene. From germline, CDR1 is MGHRA and CDR2 YSYEKL. Trimming shortened V by 0 bases and J by 5 bases, and 13 bases separated the two germline ends. This CDR3 region has 15 residues. CDR3 loop: CASSQDGQIEETQYF. Here the CDR3 DNA reads TGCGCCAGCAGCCAAGACGGGCAGATCGAGGAGACCCAGTACTTC.

In this sample, this clonotype turned up once. This chain links TRBV20-1 with TRBJ2-4; D unresolved. The J call may be wrong; the DNA end is better matched by TRBJ2-5. Germline-derived CDR1 and CDR2 are DFQATT and SNEGSKA (reference sequence). This CDR3 region has 14 residues. Written as DNA, the CDR3 is TGCAGTGCTAGAGGCGTAGGCCCCTTATCGACCCAGTACTTC. Amino acid sequence: CSARGVGPLSTQYF.

The gene calls are TRBV6-5 and TRBJ2-3; 7 bases match TRBD2. This CDR3 region has 15 residues. The J segment lost 4 bases and the V segment lost 6 bases, leaving 10 bases of the junction unmatched. The germline CDR1 and CDR2 sequences are MNHEY and SVGAGI. DNA of the CDR3: TGTGCCAGCAGCCCCACTTTCGGGAGGCCAGATACGCAGTATTTT. Translated: CASSPTFGRPDTQYF.

V is TRBV7-2 and J is TRBJ2-1; 8 positions match TRBD2. V gave up 0 bases and J gave up 3 bases; unmatched junction bases: 7. The CDR3 runs to 17 residues. Germline V gene data show CDR1 as SGHTA and CDR2 as FQGNSA. CDR3 amino acids: CASSLAGGTSLYNEQFF. The CDR3 DNA follows: TGTGCCAGCAGCTTAGCCGGGGGGACTAGTCTCTACAATGAGCAGTTCTTC.

The CDR3: CASSLRDSSGANVLTF. The CDR3 DNA sequence: TGTGCCAGCAGCTTAAGAGACAGCTCTGGGGCCAACGTCCTGACTTTC. The V call is TRBV7-9, the J call TRBJ2-6, with D possibly matching TRBD1 (5 bases). The CDR3 totals 16 residues. V lost 2 bases to trimming and J lost 0 bases, with 8 bases between them. CDR1 is SEHNR and CDR2 is FQNEAQ in the germline V gene (reference sequence). The full variable domain, completed using reference TRBV7-9 and TRBJ2-6, is DTGVSQNPRHKITKRGQNVTFRCDPISEHNRLYWYRQTLGQGPEFLTYFQNEAQLEKSRLLSDRFSAERPKGSFSTLEIQRTEQGDSAMYLCASSLRDSSGANVLTFGAGSRLTVL.

The sample holds a few counts of this clonotype. The J gene is TRBJ2-7, the V gene TRBV10-3; 8 bases agree with TRBD1. V trimming: 8 bases; J trimming: 3 bases; junction bases outside the gene matches: 6. The CDR3 runs 13 residues. Germline V CDR1 and CDR2: ENHRY, SYGVKD. In DNA form, the CDR3 reads TGTGCCATCCTGGACAGGGACCTCTACGAGCAGTACTTC. Amino acid sequence: CAILDRDLYEQYF.

This clonotype was seen more than once but under ten times. The chain combines TRBV27 with TRBJ2-7, with 7 bases aligning to TRBD1. V shed 5 bases and J 2 bases; nucleotides not matched to a gene: 6. CDR1 and CDR2 (germline): MNHEY, SMNVEV (reference sequence). The CDR3 covers 14 residues. CDR3 residues: CASSTRQGPYEQYF. In DNA form, the CDR3 reads TGTGCCAGCAGTACTCGACAGGGTCCCTACGAGCAGTACTTC.

This clonotype was observed a few times. The gene calls are TRBV3-1 and TRBJ2-7, with 14 positions matching TRBD2. The CDR3 extends over 16 amino acids. V gave up 10 bases and J gave up 6 bases; unmatched junction bases: 14. Germline V CDR1 and CDR2: LGHDT, YNNKEL (reference sequence). Here the CDR3 DNA reads TGTGCCACCGGGGGACTAGCGGGGGCCCTTCAAGCCGAGCAGTACTTC. This translates into CATGGLAGALQAEQYF.

This clonotype was seen only a few times. The rearrangement uses TRBV5-1 and TRBJ2-1; D is unclear. V lost 4 bases to trimming and J lost 0 bases, with 11 bases between them. The CDR3 runs to 15 residues. CDR1 is SGHRS, CDR2 YFSETQ, per germline. The CDR3 sequence is CASSTATSSYNEQFF. The CDR3 DNA follows: TGCGCCAGCAGCACGGCAACGTCCTCCTACAATGAGCAGTTCTTC. The full variable domain, rest sourced from reference TRBV5-1 and TRBJ2-1, is KAGVTQTPRYLIKTRGQQVTLSCSPISGHRSVSWYQQTPGQGLQFLFEYFSETQRNKGNFPGRFSGRQFSNSRSEMNVSTLELGDSALYLCASSTATSSYNEQFFGPGTRLTVL.

This clonotype has a handful of counts. The rearrangement links TRBV5-1 to TRBJ2-5, with 7 nucleotides matching TRBD1. The germline V gene has CDR1 SGHRS and CDR2 YFSETQ. The junction had 17 bases not matched to a gene; V was cut back by 3 bases and J by 3 bases. The CDR3 length is 18 residues. This chain's CDR3 is CASSSLPRDSIGEETQYF. In DNA, the CDR3 is TGCGCCAGCAGCTCCCTCCCCCGGGACAGCATTGGAGAAGAGACCCAGTACTTC. The entire variable domain, with the rest obtained from reference TRBV5-1 and TRBJ2-5, is as follows: KAGVTQTPRYLIKTRGQQVTLSCSPISGHRSVSWYQQTPGQGLQFLFEYFSETQRNKGNFPGRFSGRQFSNSRSEMNVSTLELGDSALYLCASSSLPRDSIGEETQYFGPGTRLLVL.